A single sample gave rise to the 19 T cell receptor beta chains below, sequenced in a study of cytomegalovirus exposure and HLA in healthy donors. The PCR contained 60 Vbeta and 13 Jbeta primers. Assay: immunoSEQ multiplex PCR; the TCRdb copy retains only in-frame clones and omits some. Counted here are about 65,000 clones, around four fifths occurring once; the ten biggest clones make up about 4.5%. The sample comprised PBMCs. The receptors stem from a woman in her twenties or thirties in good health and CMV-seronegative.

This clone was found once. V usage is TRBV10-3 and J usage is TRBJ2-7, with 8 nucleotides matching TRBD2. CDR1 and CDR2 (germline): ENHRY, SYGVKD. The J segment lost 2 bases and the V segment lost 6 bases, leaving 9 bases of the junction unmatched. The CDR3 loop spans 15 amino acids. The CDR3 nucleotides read TGTGCCATCAGGAATAGCGGGACCTCCGCCTACGAGCAGTACTTC. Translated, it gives CAIRNSGTSAYEQYF.

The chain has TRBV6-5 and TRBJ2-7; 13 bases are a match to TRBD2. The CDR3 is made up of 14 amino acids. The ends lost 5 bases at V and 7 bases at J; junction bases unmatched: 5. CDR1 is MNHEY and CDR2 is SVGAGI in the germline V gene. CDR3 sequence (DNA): TGTGCCAGCAGTACGGGACTAGCGGGATTTGAGCAGTACTTC. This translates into CASSTGLAGFEQYF.

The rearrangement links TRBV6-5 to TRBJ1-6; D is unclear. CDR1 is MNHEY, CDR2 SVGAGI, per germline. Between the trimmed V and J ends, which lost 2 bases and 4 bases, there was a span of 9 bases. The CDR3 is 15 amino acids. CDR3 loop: CASSYDTLYNSPLHF. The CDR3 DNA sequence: TGTGCCAGCAGTTACGACACCCTATATAATTCACCCCTCCACTTT.

The CDR3 sequence is CASSLGTSGVTGELFF. The CDR3 DNA sequence: TGTGCCAGCAGCTTAGGGACTAGCGGGGTCACCGGGGAGCTGTTTTTT. V gene TRBV7-8 combines with J gene TRBJ2-2; TRBD2 agrees at 12 bases. This CDR3 has 16 residues. The junction had 1 base not matched to a gene; V was cut back by 1 base and J by 4 bases. Germline loops: CDR1 SGHVS, CDR2 FQNEAQ.

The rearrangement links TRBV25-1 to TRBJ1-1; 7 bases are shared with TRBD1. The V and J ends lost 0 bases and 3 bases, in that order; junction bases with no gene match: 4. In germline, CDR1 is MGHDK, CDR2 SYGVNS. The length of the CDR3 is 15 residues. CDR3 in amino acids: CASSEYPGQHTEAFF. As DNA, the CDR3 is TGTGCCAGCAGTGAATACCCGGGACAGCACACTGAAGCTTTCTTT. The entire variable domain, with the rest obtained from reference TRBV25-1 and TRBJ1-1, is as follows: EADIYQTPRYLVIGTGKKITLECSQTMGHDKMYWYQQDPGMELHLIHYSYGVNSTEKGDLSSESTVSRIRTEHFPLTLESARPSHTSQYLCASSEYPGQHTEAFFGQGTRLTVV.

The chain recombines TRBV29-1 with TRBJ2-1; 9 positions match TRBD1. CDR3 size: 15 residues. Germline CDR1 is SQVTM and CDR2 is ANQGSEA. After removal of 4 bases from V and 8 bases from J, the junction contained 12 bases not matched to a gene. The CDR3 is CSVVPGTGSLYEQFF. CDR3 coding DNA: TGCAGCGTTGTACCCGGGACAGGGAGTCTCTATGAGCAGTTCTTC.

CDR3: CAWSSQGIAPYGYTF. The CDR3 bases are TGTGCCTGGAGTTCTCAGGGGATCGCCCCCTATGGCTACACCTTC. This rearrangement joins TRBV30 to TRBJ1-2; D perhaps matches TRBD1 (6 bases). The CDR3 extends over 15 amino acids. The V and J ends lost 2 bases and 4 bases respectively, with 17 bases between them. Germline V gene data show CDR1 as GTSNPN and CDR2 as SVGIG (reference sequence).

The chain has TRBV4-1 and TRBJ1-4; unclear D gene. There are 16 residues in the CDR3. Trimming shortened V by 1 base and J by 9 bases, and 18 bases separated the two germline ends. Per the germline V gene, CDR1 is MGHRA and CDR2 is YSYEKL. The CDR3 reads CASSQGLGPRGQKLFF. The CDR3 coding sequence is TGCGCCAGCAGCCAAGGACTCGGGCCGAGAGGGCAAAAACTGTTTTTT.

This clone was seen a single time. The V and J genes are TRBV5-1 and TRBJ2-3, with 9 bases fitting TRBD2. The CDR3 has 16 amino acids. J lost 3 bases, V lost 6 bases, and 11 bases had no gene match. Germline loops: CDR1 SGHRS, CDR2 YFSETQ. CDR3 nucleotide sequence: TGCGCCAGCACCTATGCGGGGGGGCCGAGGACAGATACGCAGTATTTT. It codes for CASTYAGGPRTDTQYF.

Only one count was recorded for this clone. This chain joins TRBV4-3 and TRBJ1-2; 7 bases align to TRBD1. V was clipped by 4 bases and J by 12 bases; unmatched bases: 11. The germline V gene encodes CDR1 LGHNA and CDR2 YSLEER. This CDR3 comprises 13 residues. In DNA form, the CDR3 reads TGCGCCAGCAGCCCGATGACAGGGTCCGAACACACCTTC. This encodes CASSPMTGSEHTF.

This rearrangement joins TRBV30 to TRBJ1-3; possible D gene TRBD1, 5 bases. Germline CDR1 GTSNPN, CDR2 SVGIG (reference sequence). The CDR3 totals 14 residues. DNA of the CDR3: TGTGGACATAAGCAGGGAAACTCTGGAAACACCATATATTTT. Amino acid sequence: CGHKQGNSGNTIYF.

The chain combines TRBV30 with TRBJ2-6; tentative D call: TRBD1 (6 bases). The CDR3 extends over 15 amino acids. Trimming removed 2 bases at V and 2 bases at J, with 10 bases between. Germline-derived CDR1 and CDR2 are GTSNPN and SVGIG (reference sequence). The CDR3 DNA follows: TGTGCCTGGAGTCGAAACAGGGCTGGGGCCAACGTCCTGACTTTC. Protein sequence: CAWSRNRAGANVLTF.

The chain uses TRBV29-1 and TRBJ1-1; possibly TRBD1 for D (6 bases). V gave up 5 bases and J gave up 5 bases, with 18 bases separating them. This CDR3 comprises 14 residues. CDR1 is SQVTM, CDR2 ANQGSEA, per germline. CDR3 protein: CSVLPGHLKTEAFF. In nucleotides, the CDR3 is TGCAGCGTTCTTCCGGGACACCTAAAGACTGAAGCTTTCTTT.

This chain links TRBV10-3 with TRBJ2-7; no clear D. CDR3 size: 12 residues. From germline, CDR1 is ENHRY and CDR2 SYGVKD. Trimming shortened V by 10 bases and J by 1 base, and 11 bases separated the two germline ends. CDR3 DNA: TGTGCCACCGCAGATAATTCCTACGAGCAGTACTTC. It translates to CATADNSYEQYF.

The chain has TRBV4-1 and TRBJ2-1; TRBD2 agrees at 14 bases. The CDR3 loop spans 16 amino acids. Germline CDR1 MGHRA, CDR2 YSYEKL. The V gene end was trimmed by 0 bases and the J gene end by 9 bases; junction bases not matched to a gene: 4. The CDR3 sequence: CASSQETSGRAGEQFF. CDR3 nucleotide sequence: TGCGCCAGCAGCCAAGAGACTAGCGGGAGGGCCGGTGAGCAGTTCTTC.

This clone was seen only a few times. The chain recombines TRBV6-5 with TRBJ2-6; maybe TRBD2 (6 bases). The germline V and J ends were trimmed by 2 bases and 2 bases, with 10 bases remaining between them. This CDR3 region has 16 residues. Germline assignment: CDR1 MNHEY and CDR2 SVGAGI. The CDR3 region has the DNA TGTGCCAGCAGTTACACGGGGGAAGCTGGGGCCAACGTCCTGACTTTC. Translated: CASSYTGEAGANVLTF.

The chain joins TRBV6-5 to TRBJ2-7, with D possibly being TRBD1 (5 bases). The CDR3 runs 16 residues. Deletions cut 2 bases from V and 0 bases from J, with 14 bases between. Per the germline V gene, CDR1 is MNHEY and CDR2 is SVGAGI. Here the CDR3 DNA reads TGTGCCAGCAGTTACGCAGACAGCAGGAGCTCCTACGAGCAGTACTTC. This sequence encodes CASSYADSRSSYEQYF.

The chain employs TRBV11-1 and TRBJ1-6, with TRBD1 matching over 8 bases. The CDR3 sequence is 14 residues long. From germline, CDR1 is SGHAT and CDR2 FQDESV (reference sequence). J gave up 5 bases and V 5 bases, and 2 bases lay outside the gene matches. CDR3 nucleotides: TGTGCCAGCAGCCGGACAGGGAATAATTCACCCCTCCACTTT. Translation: CASSRTGNNSPLHF.

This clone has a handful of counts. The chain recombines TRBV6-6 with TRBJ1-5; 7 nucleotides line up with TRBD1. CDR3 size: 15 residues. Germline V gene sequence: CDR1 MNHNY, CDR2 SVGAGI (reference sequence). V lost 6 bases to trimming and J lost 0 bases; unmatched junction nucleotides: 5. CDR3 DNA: TGTGCCAGCAGACGGGACAGTTATAGCAATCAGCCCCAGCATTTT. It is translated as CASRRDSYSNQPQHF.